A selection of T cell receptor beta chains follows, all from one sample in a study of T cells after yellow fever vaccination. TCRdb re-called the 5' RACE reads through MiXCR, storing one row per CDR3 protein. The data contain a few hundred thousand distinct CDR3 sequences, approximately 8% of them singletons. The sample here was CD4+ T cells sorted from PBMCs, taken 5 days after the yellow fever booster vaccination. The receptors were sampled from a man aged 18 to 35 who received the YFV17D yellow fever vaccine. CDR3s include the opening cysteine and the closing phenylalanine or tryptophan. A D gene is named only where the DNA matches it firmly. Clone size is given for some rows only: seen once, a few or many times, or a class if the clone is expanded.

CDR3 protein: CSARPSPHLRETQYF
CDR3 DNA: TGCAGTGCTAGACCATCGCCGCACCTTAGGGAGACCCAGTACTTC
J gene: TRBJ2-5
D gene: NA
clone size: NA
V gene: TRBV20-1

CDR3 protein: CASSFGPPDTQYF
CDR3 DNA: TGTGCCAGCAGCTTCGGACCTCCAGATACGCAGTATTTT
J gene: TRBJ2-3
D gene: NA
clone size: NA
V gene: TRBV7-2

CDR3 protein: CASSQGRGSYNEQFF
CDR3 DNA: TGCGCCAGCAGTCAAGGGAGGGGTTCCTACAATGAGCAGTTCTTC
J gene: TRBJ2-1
D gene: TRBD2
clone size: NA
V gene: TRBV23-1

CDR3 protein: CASSFGPRGDTQYF
CDR3 DNA: TGCGCCAGCAGCTTTGGCCCTCGGGGAGATACGCAGTATTTT
J gene: TRBJ2-3
D gene: NA
clone size: many
V gene: TRBV5-1

CDR3 protein: CASSSGRKPISQETQYF
CDR3 DNA: TGTGCCAGCAGCTCAGGACGGAAACCTATATCTCAAGAGACCCAGTACTTC
J gene: TRBJ2-5
D gene: NA
clone size: few
V gene: TRBV11-2

CDR3 protein: CASSHFRLANEQFF
CDR3 DNA: TGCGCCAGCAGCCACTTCAGACTAGCGAATGAGCAGTTCTTC
J gene: TRBJ2-1
D gene: TRBD2
clone size: many
V gene: TRBV4-1

CDR3 protein: CASTRGLRDRDPDPQYF
CDR3 DNA: TGTGCCAGCACCAGAGGGCTCCGGGACAGGGACCCGGATCCGCAGTATTTT
J gene: TRBJ2-3
D gene: TRBD1
clone size: few
V gene: TRBV6-6

CDR3 protein: CASSSQGLTEAFF
CDR3 DNA: TGTGCCAGCAGCTCCCAGGGGCTCACTGAAGCTTTCTTT
J gene: TRBJ1-1
D gene: NA
clone size: many
V gene: TRBV7-3

CDR3 protein: CASSFRRQETQYF
CDR3 DNA: TGCGCCAGCAGCTTCAGGCGCCAAGAGACCCAGTACTTC
J gene: TRBJ2-5
D gene: NA
clone size: many
V gene: TRBV5-1

CDR3 protein: CASSSPGTNQPQHF
CDR3 DNA: TGTGCCAGCAGCTCCCCCGGTACAAATCAGCCCCAGCATTTT
J gene: TRBJ1-5
D gene: NA
clone size: few
V gene: TRBV7-9